These 7 T cell receptor beta chains were all obtained from the same sample, sequenced in a study of blood T cell repertoires in COVID-19. Method: immunoSEQ multiplex PCR; TCRdb's copy keeps in-frame clones and lacks some. The sample includes some 31,000 clones, 90% of them seen just once. Sequencing was carried out using peripheral blood. These receptors originate from a man between 60 and 70 years old with active COVID-19.

This chain uses TRBV19 with TRBJ2-5, with a possible D match to TRBD1 (6 bases). The CDR3 consists of 13 residues. Germline V lookup: CDR1 LNHDA, CDR2 SQIVND (reference sequence). The V end was cut by 1 base, the J end by 10 bases, with 13 bases between. This chain's CDR3 is CASSIVGAPDQYF. DNA of the CDR3: TGTGCCAGTAGTATAGTGGGGGCCCCGGACCAGTACTTC.

V usage is TRBV5-4 and J usage is TRBJ1-1; 7 bases align to TRBD1. The V gene end was trimmed by 0 bases and the J gene end by 6 bases; junction bases not matched to a gene: 5. The CDR3 sequence is 14 residues long. The germline gives CDR1 SGHNT, CDR2 YYREEE (reference sequence). CDR3 in DNA: TGTGCCAGCAGCTTGGAAGGGGGCGGGGCTGAAGCTTTCTTT. Translated: CASSLEGGGAEAFF.

This clone has a single count. This chain connects TRBV29-1 to TRBJ2-1; 15 bases are a match to TRBD2. Germline CDR1 reads SQVTM; CDR2 reads ANQGSEA. V lost 7 bases and J lost 9; bases outside the gene matches: 4. There are 13 residues in the CDR3. CDR3 loop: CSGTSGGAVEQFF. The CDR3 nucleotides read TGCAGCGGGACTAGCGGGGGGGCCGTTGAGCAGTTCTTC.

The gene calls are TRBV7-3 and TRBJ2-2; 14 nucleotides align to TRBD2. This CDR3 has 17 residues. The V and J ends lost 5 bases and 5 bases, in that order; junction bases with no gene match: 7. Germline V CDR1 and CDR2: SGHTA, FQGTGA. In nucleotides, the CDR3 is TGTGCCAGCAGCCCGGGACTAGCGGGGGCCCGAACCGGGGAGCTGTTTTTT. It yields the protein CASSPGLAGARTGELFF.

The gene calls are TRBV19 and TRBJ1-2, with TRBD1 identical over 7 bases. CDR1 is LNHDA, CDR2 SQIVND, per germline (reference sequence). Trimming removed 7 bases from V and 8 bases from J; junction bases left unmatched: 10. The CDR3 spans 13 residues. CDR3: CASTPDRVWGYTF. CDR3 in DNA: TGTGCCAGTACCCCTGACAGGGTGTGGGGCTACACCTTC.

Here the CDR3 reads CASSESGAGGTEAFF. DNA for the CDR3: TGCGCCAGCAGTGAGAGCGGGGCGGGAGGCACTGAAGCTTTCTTT. The J gene is TRBJ1-1, the V gene TRBV10-2; a possible D gene is TRBD1 (5 bases). The length of the CDR3 is 15 residues. Looked up from germline, CDR1 is WSHSY and CDR2 is SAAADI. Trimming cost V 2 bases and J 4 bases, with 14 bases left between them.

This clone was detected only a few times. The V gene is TRBV5-4, the J gene TRBJ2-1; 15 nucleotides line up with TRBD2. Trimming removed 4 bases from V and 6 bases from J; junction bases left unmatched: 8. Germline V CDR1 and CDR2: SGHNT, YYREEE (reference sequence). This CDR3 region has 17 residues. The CDR3, as DNA: TGTGCCAGCAGCCCTGGACTAGCGGGGGGGCCGGGCAATGAGCAGTTCTTC. Protein: CASSPGLAGGPGNEQFF.